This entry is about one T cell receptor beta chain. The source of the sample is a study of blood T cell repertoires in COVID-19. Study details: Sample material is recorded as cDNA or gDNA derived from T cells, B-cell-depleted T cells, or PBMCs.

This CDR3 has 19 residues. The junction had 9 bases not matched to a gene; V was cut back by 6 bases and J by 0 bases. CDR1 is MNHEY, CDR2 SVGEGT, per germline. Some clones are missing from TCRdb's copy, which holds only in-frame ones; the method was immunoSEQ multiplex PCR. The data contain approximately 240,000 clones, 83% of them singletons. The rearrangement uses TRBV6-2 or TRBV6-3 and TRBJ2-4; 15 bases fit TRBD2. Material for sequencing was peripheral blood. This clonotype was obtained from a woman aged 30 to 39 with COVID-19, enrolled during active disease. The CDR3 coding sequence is TGTGCCAGCAGCAAAACCGGGACTAGCGGGAGGCTAGCCAAAAACATTCAGTACTTC. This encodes CASSKTGTSGRLAKNIQYF.